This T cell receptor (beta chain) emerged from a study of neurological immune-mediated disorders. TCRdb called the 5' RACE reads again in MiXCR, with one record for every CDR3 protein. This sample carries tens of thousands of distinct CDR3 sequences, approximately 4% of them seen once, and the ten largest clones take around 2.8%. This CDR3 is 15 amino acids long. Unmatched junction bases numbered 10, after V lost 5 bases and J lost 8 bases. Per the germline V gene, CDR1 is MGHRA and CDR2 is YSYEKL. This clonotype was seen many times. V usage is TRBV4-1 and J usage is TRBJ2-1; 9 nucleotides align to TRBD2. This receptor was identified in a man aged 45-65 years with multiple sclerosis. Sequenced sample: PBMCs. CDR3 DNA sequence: TGCGCCAGCAGCTCCTTAGCGGGAGAGGGACATGAGCAGTTCTTC. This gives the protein CASSSLAGEGHEQFF.